This T cell receptor beta chain was captured by sequencing in a study of cytomegalovirus exposure and HLA in healthy donors. The CDR3 has 15 amino acids. CDR1 MNHNY and CDR2 SVGAGI come from the germline V gene (reference sequence). V lost 0 bases and J 0 bases, leaving 9 bases between the germline ends. The PCR had 60 Vbeta and 13 Jbeta primers. TCRdb's copy holds only in-frame clones and misses some; the assay was immunoSEQ multiplex PCR. The data show about 150,000 clones, with roughly 83% seen just once and 1.5% to 1.9% held by the top ten. The TCR was taken from a man aged 35-49 years in good health and CMV-seronegative. The chain links TRBV6-6 to TRBJ2-7; D unresolved. The sequencing sample was made of PBMCs. Here the CDR3 DNA reads TGTGCCAGCAGTTACTCCGCCAAGAGCTCCTACGAGCAGTACTTC. This translates into CASSYSAKSSYEQYF.